The next 21 T cell receptor beta chains were all read from a single sample in a study of blood T cell repertoires in COVID-19. The repertoire was sequenced with immunoSEQ multiplex PCR; TCRdb's copy has only in-frame clones and lacks some. The table has more than 200,000 clones, roughly 80% seen once. The sample taken for sequencing was peripheral blood. The receptor set was obtained from a man in his sixties with acute or convalescent COVID-19.

The chain has TRBV7-2 and TRBJ2-3, with unresolved D. Trimming took off 2 bases at V and 2 bases at J, with 8 bases between the two ends. The CDR3 spans 14 residues. Germline V gene sequence: CDR1 SGHTA, CDR2 FQGNSA. The CDR3 DNA sequence: TGTGCCAGCAGCTTAAGAGGTTACACAGATACGCAGTATTTT. Residues: CASSLRGYTDTQYF.

The chain is built from TRBV28 and TRBJ2-1; 7 nucleotides line up with TRBD2. Losses at the gene ends were 4 bases for V and 5 bases for J; bases not matched to a gene: 8. There are 15 residues in the CDR3. The V gene's germline CDR1 is MDHEN and CDR2 SYDVKM. The CDR3 DNA is TGTGCCAGCAGTTCCCCATGGGGAGGGGACAATGAGCAGTTCTTC. Translated: CASSSPWGGDNEQFF. Full variable domain (outside the CDR3, taken from reference TRBV28 and TRBJ2-1): DVKVTQSSRYLVKRTGEKVFLECVQDMDHENMFWYRQDPGLGLRLIYFSYDVKMKEKGDIPEGYSVSREKKERFSLILESASTNQTSMYLCASSSPWGGDNEQFFGPGTRLTVL.

This chain uses TRBV28 with TRBJ2-4; TRBD2 aligns across 8 bases. There are 14 residues in the CDR3. Trimming removed 5 bases from V and 5 bases from J; junction bases left unmatched: 5. Germline V lookup: CDR1 MDHEN, CDR2 SYDVKM. CDR3 protein: CASSRGTRQNIQYF. Here the CDR3 DNA reads TGTGCCAGCAGTCGCGGGACTAGGCAAAACATTCAGTACTTC.

The chain employs TRBV5-8 and TRBJ2-3; D ambiguous. This CDR3 has 13 amino acids. V was trimmed by 0 bases and J by 1 base, leaving 3 bases between them. Germline V gene sequence: CDR1 SGHTS, CDR2 YDEGEE. The CDR3 loop is CASSLAGTDTQYF. CDR3 bases: TGTGCCAGCAGCTTGGCGGGCACAGATACGCAGTATTTT.

The J gene is TRBJ1-1, the V gene TRBV6-6, with 9 bases that match TRBD1. Germline V lookup: CDR1 MNHNY, CDR2 SVGAGI (reference sequence). The ends lost 6 bases at V and 5 bases at J; junction bases unmatched: 7. This CDR3 has 14 amino acids. The CDR3 nucleotides read TGTGCCAGCAGCTCTACAGGGGGCATAACTGAAGCTTTCTTT. Its translation is CASSSTGGITEAFF.

J is TRBJ2-7 and V is TRBV29-1; 10 positions match TRBD1. V was pared by 6 bases and J by 3 bases, with 2 bases of the junction left unmatched. In germline, CDR1 is SQVTM, CDR2 ANQGSEA. This CDR3 is built from 12 residues. The CDR3 sequence is CSVRDRGYEQYF. Here the CDR3 DNA reads TGCAGCGTCCGGGACAGGGGCTACGAGCAGTACTTC.

The CDR3 DNA reads as TGTGCCAGCAGCCAGTACCAGGGTCTTTCAACTAATGAAAAACTGTTTTTT. Translation: CASSQYQGLSTNEKLFF. The chain links TRBV3-1 (or the pseudogene TRBV3-2) to TRBJ1-4, with D possibly matching TRBD1 (5 bases). This CDR3 has 17 residues. Germline values: CDR1 LGHDT, CDR2 YNNKEL (reference sequence). The V end was cut by 3 bases, the J end by 0 bases, with 14 bases between.

The gene calls are TRBV4-2 and TRBJ2-7, with TRBD1 identical over 7 bases. J was trimmed by 6 bases and V by 4 bases; bases with no gene match: 15. The CDR3 spans 16 residues. CDR1 and CDR2 from the germline V gene are LGHNA and YNFKEQ. CDR3 loop: CASSPDKRGPVGEQYF. CDR3 DNA: TGTGCCAGCAGCCCGGATAAGAGGGGGCCGGTCGGCGAGCAGTACTTC.

The chain recombines TRBV2 with TRBJ2-5, with 9 positions matching TRBD1. CDR1 is SNHLY, CDR2 FYNNEI, per germline. Unmatched junction bases numbered 4, after V lost 4 bases and J lost 1 base. CDR3 size: 15 residues. The CDR3 nucleotides are TGTGCCAGCAGTGGGGACAGGGAATCCCAAGAGACCCAGTACTTC. Protein product: CASSGDRESQETQYF.

The CDR3 sequence is CASSLEGENIQYF. The CDR3 nucleotides are TGCGCCAGCAGCTTGGAAGGAGAAAACATTCAGTACTTC. J is TRBJ2-4 and V is TRBV5-1; no clear D gene. V gave up 0 bases and J gave up 5 bases, with 6 bases separating them. The CDR3 extends over 13 amino acids. From germline, CDR1 is SGHRS and CDR2 YFSETQ.

V usage is TRBV4-3 and J usage is TRBJ2-7; 12 bases are shared with TRBD2. The CDR3 has 14 residues. The junction had 5 bases not matched to a gene; V was cut back by 7 bases and J by 4 bases. From germline, CDR1 is LGHNA and CDR2 YSLEER. The CDR3: CASTGLAGIYEQYF. CDR3 nucleotides: TGCGCCAGCACCGGACTAGCGGGAATATACGAGCAGTACTTC.

This chain links TRBV2 with TRBJ2-3; D remains ambiguous. Germline V lookup: CDR1 SNHLY, CDR2 FYNNEI. The CDR3 is made up of 14 amino acids. Trimming left V 7 bases short and J 0 bases short, with 11 bases between. The DNA for the CDR3 is TGTGCCAGCAATATGGTCCGGAGCACAGATACGCAGTATTTT. Translating gives CASNMVRSTDTQYF.

CDR3 sequence: CASSLRQGRYGYTF. The CDR3 nucleotides are TGTGCCAGCAGTCTCCGACAGGGGCGCTATGGCTACACCTTC. This rearrangement joins TRBV27 to TRBJ1-2, with TRBD1 identical over 8 bases. Trimming removed 5 bases from V and 4 bases from J; junction bases left unmatched: 6. Germline loops: CDR1 MNHEY, CDR2 SMNVEV (reference sequence). The CDR3 has 14 residues.

V and J are TRBV9 and TRBJ2-3, with 9 bases aligning to TRBD2. Germline loops: CDR1 SGDLS, CDR2 YYNGEE. V was clipped by 1 base and J by 1 base; unmatched bases: 1. This CDR3 is 15 amino acids long. This chain's CDR3 is CASSVSSGGTDTQYF. CDR3 DNA sequence: TGTGCCAGCAGCGTATCTAGCGGGGGCACAGATACGCAGTATTTT.

The J gene is TRBJ2-7, the V gene TRBV5-1; the match to TRBD2 covers 7 bases. J gave up 0 bases and V 4 bases, and 10 bases lay outside the gene matches. Germline CDR1 is SGHRS and CDR2 is YFSETQ. This CDR3 has 16 amino acids. The CDR3 loop reads CASSLLAGEGSYEQYF. The CDR3 nucleotides read TGCGCCAGCAGCCTGCTTGCGGGGGAGGGCTCCTACGAGCAGTACTTC.

The chain recombines TRBV5-1 with TRBJ2-3, with 10 bases aligning to TRBD2. Germline V CDR1 and CDR2: SGHRS, YFSETQ. CDR3 size: 14 residues. V was pared by 0 bases and J by 5 bases, with 0 bases of the junction left unmatched. This CDR3 is CASSLGTSGDTQYF. The CDR3 DNA reads TGCGCCAGCAGCTTGGGGACTAGCGGAGATACGCAGTATTTT. Complete variable domain (other parts from reference TRBV5-1 and TRBJ2-3): KAGVTQTPRYLIKTRGQQVTLSCSPISGHRSVSWYQQTPGQGLQFLFEYFSETQRNKGNFPGRFSGRQFSNSRSEMNVSTLELGDSALYLCASSLGTSGDTQYFGPGTRLTVL.

The chain joins TRBV9 to TRBJ2-3; weak D call: TRBD1 (5 bases). CDR1 and CDR2 (germline): SGDLS, YYNGEE. The V end lost 3 bases, the J end lost 0 bases, and 17 bases lay between the germline ends. The CDR3 is made up of 17 amino acids. CDR3 sequence: CASSEGQGGPSTDTQYF. As DNA, the CDR3 is TGTGCCAGCAGCGAAGGCCAGGGTGGTCCTAGCACAGATACGCAGTATTTT.

On this clone itself: The identical CDR3 is also encoded by other nucleotide sequences in the sample. The chain links TRBV3-1 (or the pseudogene TRBV3-2) to TRBJ1-1, with 9 nucleotides matching TRBD1. V gave up 1 base and J gave up 5 bases; unmatched junction bases: 2. The CDR3 totals 14 residues. Per germline, CDR1 LGHDT and CDR2 YNNKEL (reference sequence). Here the CDR3 reads CASSQADRGTEAFF. In DNA, the CDR3 is TGTGCCAGCAGCCAAGCCGACAGGGGGACTGAAGCTTTCTTT.

This clone was found a few times. V is TRBV5-1 and J is TRBJ2-2, with 8 bases fitting TRBD1. The CDR3 is 15 amino acids. Germline lookup yields CDR1 SGHRS and CDR2 YFSETQ. With V trimmed by 7 bases and J by 3 bases, 8 bases remained unmatched. The CDR3 DNA is TGCGCCAGCCAAAACCAGGGGGCGGACACCGGGGAGCTGTTTTTT. The encoded protein is CASQNQGADTGELFF.

The chain uses TRBV6-5 and TRBJ2-7; 8 nucleotides match TRBD2. The junction had 4 bases not matched to a gene; V was cut back by 0 bases and J by 3 bases. Germline CDR1 reads MNHEY; CDR2 reads SVGAGI. The CDR3 contains 15 residues. The CDR3: CASSYSRREGYEQYF. The CDR3 coding sequence is TGTGCCAGCAGTTACTCTCGCCGGGAGGGCTACGAGCAGTACTTC.

V is TRBV20-1 and J is TRBJ2-3; 11 bases map to TRBD2. V trimming: 3 bases; J trimming: 0 bases; junction bases outside the gene matches: 11. From germline, CDR1 is DFQATT and CDR2 SNEGSKA (reference sequence). The CDR3 contains 18 residues. The CDR3 region has the DNA TGCAGTGCTAGTGGTGTTCTAGCGGGGGGCACCAGCACAGATACGCAGTATTTT. Its translation: CSASGVLAGGTSTDTQYF.